The 10 T cell receptor beta chains listed next were all sequenced from one sample in a study of CD8 T cells in ankylosing spondylitis. Each CDR3 protein gets one entry after TCRdb re-called the 5' RACE reads with MiXCR. In the table there are about 340,000 distinct CDR3 sequences, under 15% of which are singletons. The sequenced sample was blood, either unsorted or a sorted T cell fraction (not recorded which). The receptors were gathered from a male donor with ankylosing spondylitis or in good health (not recorded which).

Comment on this clonotype: It may be a read error: a sequence one base away is much more abundant. The V gene is TRBV29-1, the J gene TRBJ2-1, with 7 bases matching TRBD2. Germline lookup yields CDR1 SQVTM and CDR2 ANQGSEA. This CDR3 has 11 amino acids. The V and J ends lost 1 base and 14 bases, in that order; junction bases with no gene match: 5. CDR3: CSVEGRGREFF. The CDR3 DNA is TGCAGCGTTGAAGGTCGCGGGAGAGAGTTCTTC.

This clonotype was counted at least ten times. This chain links TRBV12-3 or TRBV12-4 with TRBJ2-7; 7 positions match TRBD1. V shed 5 bases, J shed 0 bases, and the junction held 4 bases outside the gene matches. The CDR3 contains 14 residues. The CDR3 sequence: CASSPQGVSYEQYF. The CDR3 bases are TGTGCCAGCAGTCCCCAGGGGGTCTCCTACGAGCAGTACTTC.

This chain connects TRBV5-1 to TRBJ2-7; unclear D gene. Germline CDR1 is SGHRS and CDR2 is YFSETQ. Trimming took off 4 bases at V and 0 bases at J, with 8 bases between the two ends. This CDR3 spans 13 amino acids. The CDR3 sequence: CASSTEYSYEQYF. The CDR3 DNA follows: TGCGCCAGCAGCACGGAATACTCCTACGAGCAGTACTTC.

This clonotype was observed a few times. This rearrangement joins TRBV20-1 to TRBJ2-3; D is unclear. The CDR3 spans 13 residues. With 7 bases removed from V and 0 bases from J, the gap between germline ends came to 11 bases. CDR1 and CDR2 (germline): DFQATT, SNEGSKA (reference sequence). The CDR3 protein is CSVGRLSTDTQYF. DNA for the CDR3: TGCAGTGTCGGAAGACTTAGCACAGATACGCAGTATTTT.

In its sample, this clonotype was seen a few times. The genes are TRBV15 and TRBJ2-6, with 7 bases lining up with TRBD1. Germline CDR1 is LNHNV and CDR2 is YYDKDF (reference sequence). With V trimmed by 0 bases and J by 1 base, 0 bases remained unmatched. CDR3 length: 16 amino acids. The CDR3 spells CATSREQGSGANVLTF. CDR3 DNA sequence: TGTGCCACCAGCAGAGAACAGGGGTCTGGGGCCAACGTCCTGACTTTC.

The J gene is TRBJ2-1, the V gene TRBV5-1; 9 bases are a match to TRBD2. CDR3 length equals 17 residues. Germline CDR1 is SGHRS and CDR2 is YFSETQ. V dropped 0 bases and J dropped 0; count of bases not matched to a gene: 4. This chain's CDR3 is CASSLVVAGVSYNEQFF. The CDR3 region has the DNA TGCGCCAGCAGCTTGGTGGTAGCGGGGGTCTCCTACAATGAGCAGTTCTTC.

V is TRBV5-1 and J is TRBJ2-5; D call uncertain. CDR3 length: 15 amino acids. Per germline, CDR1 SGHRS and CDR2 YFSETQ. Trimming left V 4 bases short and J 2 bases short, with 15 bases between. CDR3 DNA sequence: TGCGCCAGCAGCCTAGAACCGGGTCCGCAAGAGACCCAGTACTTC. It codes for CASSLEPGPQETQYF.

The rearrangement joins TRBV5-1 to TRBJ1-2; a weak D match, TRBD1 (6 bases). CDR3 length: 13 amino acids. Germline V lookup: CDR1 SGHRS, CDR2 YFSETQ. Trimming pared 0 bases from V and 8 bases from J, leaving 11 bases between. CDR3 residues: CASSLARGEGYTF. The CDR3, as DNA: TGCGCCAGCAGCTTGGCCAGGGGAGAAGGCTACACCTTC.

J is TRBJ2-5 and V is TRBV5-1; TRBD2 matches at 10 bases. The V segment lost 6 bases and the J segment 2 bases; nucleotides outside the gene matches: 10. The CDR3 length is 16 residues. Germline lookup yields CDR1 SGHRS and CDR2 YFSETQ. This chain's CDR3 is CASKVAGGLIQETQYF. DNA for the CDR3: TGCGCCAGCAAGGTAGCGGGGGGCCTTATACAAGAGACCCAGTACTTC.

This clonotype came up a few times. The chain joins TRBV12-3 or TRBV12-4 to TRBJ2-7; D unclear. Trimming removed 6 bases at V and 6 bases at J, with 18 bases between. The CDR3 consists of 14 residues. CDR3: CASSLGARFAEQYF. In DNA, the CDR3 is TGTGCCAGCAGCCTTGGTGCTAGATTCGCCGAGCAGTACTTC.